This passage covers 15 T cell receptor beta chains from one sample sequenced in a study of beta chain features in type 1 diabetes. General observations from the study: Type 1 diabetes patients showed a moderate but significant shortening of TCRB CDR3s in all four CD4+ subsets.

TCRB transcripts that were expressed got sequenced, as all of the isolated RNA had been reverse transcribed. Sequencing was performed with immunoSEQ multiplex PCR; in TCRdb, only in-frame clones are kept and a portion is missing. The table records about 700,000 clones, around an eighth of them present only once. No cognate antigen is known for these TCRs. Material: naive CD4+ T cells from blood. The receptors originated from a man younger than 35 with type 1 diabetes.

This clone was detected only a few times. In DNA form, the CDR3 reads TGTGCCAGCAGTACAGGGCCGGGCTACACCTTC. Protein sequence: CASSTGPGYTF. The V call is TRBV2, the J call TRBJ1-2; possible D gene TRBD1, 6 bases. Germline CDR1 is SNHLY and CDR2 is FYNNEI. The CDR3 runs to 11 residues. Trimming shortened V by 5 bases and J by 8 bases, and 9 bases separated the two germline ends.

Regarding this clone: At the DNA level, this CDR3 is encoded by other sequences in the same sample as well. V is TRBV30 and J is TRBJ2-5; D is undetermined. From germline, CDR1 is GTSNPN and CDR2 SVGIG (reference sequence). The CDR3 is 10 amino acids. V shed 3 bases and J shed 5 bases, with 4 bases lying between them. CDR3 sequence (DNA): TGTGCCTGGAGAGGGGAGACCCAGTACTTC. Its protein product is CAWRGETQYF.

This clone was counted a few times. This chain joins TRBV30 and TRBJ1-5; D remains ambiguous. The CDR3 is made up of 13 amino acids. Trimming stripped 2 bases from V and 7 bases from J, with 12 bases between. Germline CDR1 reads GTSNPN; CDR2 reads SVGIG (reference sequence). As DNA, the CDR3 is TGTGCCTGGAGTCACGCGGGCGACCAGCCCCAGCATTTT. Its translation is CAWSHAGDQPQHF.

This clone came up a few times. CDR3 in DNA: TGTGCCAGCAGCTCCGGACAGGGCGGTCATCAGCCCCAGCATTTT. It codes for CASSSGQGGHQPQHF. V usage is TRBV7-9 and J usage is TRBJ1-5, with 8 positions matching TRBD1. V gave up 4 bases and J gave up 5 bases; unmatched junction bases: 7. The CDR3 has 15 amino acids. Germline V CDR1 and CDR2: SEHNR, FQNEAQ (reference sequence).

V is TRBV10-3 and J is TRBJ1-2; tentative D call: TRBD1 (5 bases). The germline V and J ends were trimmed by 0 bases and 3 bases, with 8 bases remaining between them. There are 14 residues in the CDR3. Germline loops: CDR1 ENHRY, CDR2 SYGVKD. CDR3 DNA sequence: TGTGCCATCAGTGAGTCAGGGGAGGACTATGGCTACACCTTC. Residues: CAISESGEDYGYTF.

The rearrangement links TRBV18 to TRBJ2-2; D is possibly TRBD1 (6 bases). CDR3 size: 16 residues. Germline assignment: CDR1 KGHSH and CDR2 LQKENI. V lost 4 bases, J lost 1 base, and 13 bases lay in between. CDR3 DNA sequence: TGTGCCAGCTCACAACAGGACAGAGTGAACACCGGGGAGCTGTTTTTT. Residues: CASSQQDRVNTGELFF.

This chain uses TRBV9 with TRBJ2-3; 7 positions match TRBD1. The germline gives CDR1 SGDLS, CDR2 YYNGEE. The CDR3 is 15 amino acids. The V segment lost 4 bases and the J segment 2 bases; nucleotides outside the gene matches: 7. The CDR3 here is CASSPRQGTTDTQYF. The CDR3 nucleotides read TGTGCCAGCAGCCCCCGACAGGGTACCACAGATACGCAGTATTTT.

A few counts support this clone. Other DNA sequences in this sample translate to the same CDR3. The chain links TRBV5-1 to TRBJ2-7; 8 nucleotides line up with TRBD1. The trim removed 0 bases at V and 2 bases at J, leaving 4 bases unmatched. This CDR3 spans 15 amino acids. The germline CDR1 and CDR2 sequences are SGHRS and YFSETQ. The CDR3 sequence: CASSLEGTGPYEQYF. The CDR3 nucleotides read TGCGCCAGCAGCTTGGAGGGGACAGGCCCCTACGAGCAGTACTTC.

The chain carries TRBV29-1 and TRBJ1-2; D perhaps matches TRBD1 (6 bases). Germline CDR1 and CDR2: SQVTM and ANQGSEA. There are 15 residues in the CDR3. Trimming left V 0 bases short and J 2 bases short, with 13 bases between. The CDR3: CSVEDRGHLNYGYTF. The DNA for the CDR3 is TGCAGCGTTGAAGATAGGGGACACCTAAACTATGGCTACACCTTC. The full variable domain, in which reference TRBV29-1 and TRBJ1-2 provide the parts outside the CDR3, is SAVISQKPSRDICQRGTSLTIQCQVDSQVTMMFWYRQQPGQSLTLIATANQGSEATYESGFVIDKFPISRPNLTFSTLTVSNMSPEDSSIYLCSVEDRGHLNYGYTFGSGTRLTVV.

This chain links TRBV4-1 with TRBJ2-3; a weak D match, TRBD1 (6 bases). The CDR3 is made up of 16 amino acids. V was clipped by 5 bases and J by 1 base, with 16 bases between them. Germline lookup yields CDR1 MGHRA and CDR2 YSYEKL. The CDR3 reads CASSKGTLSRTDTQYF. CDR3 DNA: TGCGCCAGCAGCAAGGGGACACTCAGCCGCACAGATACGCAGTATTTT.

This chain uses TRBV6-6 with TRBJ1-1; perhaps TRBD1 as D (6 bases). With 6 bases removed from V and 6 bases from J, the gap between germline ends came to 14 bases. This CDR3 has 13 residues. Germline CDR1 MNHNY, CDR2 SVGAGI (reference sequence). For the CDR3, the DNA is TGTGCCAGCAGCCCCCCGACAGGCTCTGAAGCTTTCTTT. Translated: CASSPPTGSEAFF.

The rearrangement links TRBV4-1 to TRBJ2-7; maybe TRBD2 (6 bases). The V end was cut by 4 bases, the J end by 3 bases, with 22 bases between. Germline loops: CDR1 MGHRA, CDR2 YSYEKL. This CDR3 spans 17 amino acids. This CDR3 reads CASSPSFAGTDFYEQYF. CDR3 sequence (DNA): TGCGCCAGCAGCCCCTCTTTCGCCGGGACTGACTTCTACGAGCAGTACTTC.

The V gene is TRBV6-5, the J gene TRBJ1-5; 8 nucleotides line up with TRBD1. This CDR3 contains 12 residues. Per the germline V gene, CDR1 is MNHEY and CDR2 is SVGAGI. Losses at the gene ends were 6 bases for V and 5 bases for J; bases not matched to a gene: 0. CDR3 nucleotide sequence: TGTGCCAGCAGGGGACAGGATCAGCCCCAGCATTTT. Protein sequence: CASRGQDQPQHF.

This clone was observed a few times. The V and J genes are TRBV7-9 and TRBJ2-1; D is unresolved. Trimming shortened V by 0 bases and J by 9 bases, and 9 bases separated the two germline ends. This CDR3 is 13 amino acids long. Germline V gene data show CDR1 as SEHNR and CDR2 as FQNEAQ (reference sequence). CDR3 coding DNA: TGTGCCAGCAGCTTAGCGGTGTTAGGTGAGCAGTTCTTC. This gives the protein CASSLAVLGEQFF.

The chain uses TRBV5-4 and TRBJ1-1; D remains ambiguous. The CDR3 extends over 14 amino acids. V dropped 2 bases and J dropped 1 base, with 9 bases sitting between them. CDR1 SGHNT and CDR2 YYREEE come from the germline V gene (reference sequence). The CDR3 region has the DNA TGTGCCAGCAGCTTTAGTGGGCAGAACACTGAAGCTTTCTTT. Its protein product is CASSFSGQNTEAFF.